The 8 T cell receptor beta chains below come from one sample, sequenced in a study of PD-L1 blockade in urothelial cancer. Clones were sequenced by immunoSEQ multiplex PCR, and TCRdb holds only the in-frame ones, with some missing. The table shows approximately 90,000 clones, with nearly 90% occurring only once. Stated time point: pretreatment peripheral blood. Here the sequenced sample was PBMCs, taken around atezolizumab (anti-PD-L1) treatment. These receptors were obtained from a man aged 55-75 years with urothelial cancer.

J is TRBJ1-1 and V is TRBV6-6, with a tentative D call TRBD1 (6 bases). Trimming took 0 bases from V and 4 from J, leaving 12 bases between them. The CDR3 is 15 amino acids. The germline CDR1 and CDR2 sequences are MNHNY and SVGAGI (reference sequence). Here the CDR3 DNA reads TGTGCCAGCAGTTACTCGAGCAGGGGCGGCACTGAAGCTTTCTTT. As protein: CASSYSSRGGTEAFF.

This rearrangement joins TRBV28 to TRBJ2-7; D unresolved. Per germline, CDR1 MDHEN and CDR2 SYDVKM. Trimming left V 10 bases short and J 2 bases short, with 9 bases between. The CDR3 sequence is 11 residues long. The CDR3 is CATTNTYEQYF. The CDR3 DNA reads TGTGCCACCACGAACACCTACGAGCAGTACTTC.

The chain uses TRBV7-9 and TRBJ2-2; 13 positions match TRBD2. Trimming cost V 2 bases and J 6 bases; bases outside gene matches: 0. This CDR3 contains 15 residues. Germline loops: CDR1 SEHNR, CDR2 FQNEAQ (reference sequence). The CDR3 nucleotides read TGTGCCAGCAGCTTAACTAGCGGGAGGGCCGGGGAGCTGTTTTTT. This codes for CASSLTSGRAGELFF.

The V call is TRBV4-1, the J call TRBJ2-5; 7 bases fit TRBD2. The junction had 14 bases not matched to a gene; V was cut back by 7 bases and J by 3 bases. The CDR3 length is 16 residues. Germline V gene sequence: CDR1 MGHRA, CDR2 YSYEKL. CDR3 in DNA: TGCGCCAGCACCGCAATGGGGCAGGGAGGGAAAGAGACCCAGTACTTC. Protein sequence: CASTAMGQGGKETQYF.

The chain employs TRBV19 and TRBJ2-3; D might be TRBD1 (7 bases). The CDR3 extends over 15 amino acids. V was cut by 6 bases and J by 11 bases, with 24 bases left in between. Germline CDR1 and CDR2: LNHDA and SQIVND (reference sequence). CDR3 sequence (DNA): TGTGCCAGTAGCCCCAGGAGGGGGCCTCTTGAGAGGCAGTATTTT. Protein: CASSPRRGPLERQYF.

The CDR3: CASTPSREGTQYF. As DNA, the CDR3 is TGTGCCAGCACTCCGAGTCGGGAGGGGACCCAGTACTTC. V usage is TRBV2 and J usage is TRBJ2-5; 8 bases are shared with TRBD2. The germline V gene has CDR1 SNHLY and CDR2 FYNNEI. The junction had 8 bases not matched to a gene; V was cut back by 7 bases and J by 7 bases. This CDR3 contains 13 residues.

The chain combines TRBV4-2 with TRBJ2-7; the D is unclear. The CDR3 length is 17 residues. Germline-derived CDR1 and CDR2 are LGHNA and YNFKEQ. Trimming stripped 0 bases from V and 1 base from J, with 16 bases between. The CDR3 loop is CASSQDSRSHRSYEQYF. DNA of the CDR3: TGTGCCAGCAGCCAAGACTCACGGTCCCACCGGTCCTACGAGCAGTACTTC.

The chain employs TRBV30 and TRBJ1-2; D is possibly TRBD1 (5 bases). Germline V CDR1 and CDR2: GTSNPN, SVGIG (reference sequence). This CDR3 has 15 amino acids. Deletions cut 7 bases from V and 6 bases from J, with 24 bases between. In DNA, the CDR3 is TGTGCCTCCCTCATTAGCCGTACAGGTTACGATGGCTACACCTTC. The encoded protein is CASLISRTGYDGYTF.